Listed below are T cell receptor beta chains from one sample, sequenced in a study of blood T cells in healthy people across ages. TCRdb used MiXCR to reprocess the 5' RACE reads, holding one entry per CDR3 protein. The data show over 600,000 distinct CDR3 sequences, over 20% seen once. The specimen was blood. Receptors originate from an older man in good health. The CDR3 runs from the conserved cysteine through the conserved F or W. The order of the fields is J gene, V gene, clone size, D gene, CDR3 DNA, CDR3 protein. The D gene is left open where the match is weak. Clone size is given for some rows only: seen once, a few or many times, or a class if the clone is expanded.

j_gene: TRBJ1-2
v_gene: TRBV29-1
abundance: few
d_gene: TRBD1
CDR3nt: TGCAGCGTTGAAGATCTTATAGGACAGGGGGTCTATGGCTACACCTTC
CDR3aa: CSVEDLIGQGVYGYTF

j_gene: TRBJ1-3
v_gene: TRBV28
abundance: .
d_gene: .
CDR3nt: TGTGCCAGCAGTTCTTGGGTGGTAGGCTCTGGAAACACCATATATTTT
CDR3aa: CASSSWVVGSGNTIYF

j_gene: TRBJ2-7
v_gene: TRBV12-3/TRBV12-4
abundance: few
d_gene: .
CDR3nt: TGTGCCAGCAGCCAACCGAGGGACGGACTACGGGAGCAGTACTTC
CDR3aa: CASSQPRDGLREQYF

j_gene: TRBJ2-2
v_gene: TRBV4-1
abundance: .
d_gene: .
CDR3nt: TGCGCCAGCAGCCAAGTCTCGGGACTCCGAGGGTCCGGGGAGCTGTTTTTT
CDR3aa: CASSQVSGLRGSGELFF

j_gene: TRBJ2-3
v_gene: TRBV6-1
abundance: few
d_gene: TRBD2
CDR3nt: TGTGCCAGCAGTAAGCGATTACTTAGCGGGAGATCAGATACGCAGTATTTT
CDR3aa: CASSKRLLSGRSDTQYF

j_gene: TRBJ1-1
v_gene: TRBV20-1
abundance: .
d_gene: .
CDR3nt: TGCAGTGCTAGACGGCTAAACACTGAAGCTTTCTTT
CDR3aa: CSARRLNTEAFF

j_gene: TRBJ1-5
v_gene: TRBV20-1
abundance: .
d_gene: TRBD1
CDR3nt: TGCAGTGCTGAAAGAGGGACAGGCCAGCATTTT
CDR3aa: CSAERGTGQHF

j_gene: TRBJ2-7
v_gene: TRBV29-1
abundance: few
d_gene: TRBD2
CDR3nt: TGCAGCGTTGGAAGTCTAGCGGGAGAGCAGTACTTC
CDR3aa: CSVGSLAGEQYF

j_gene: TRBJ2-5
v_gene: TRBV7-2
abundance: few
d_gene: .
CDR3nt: TGTGCCAGCAGCTTACGGGGAACACAAGGGGAGCAGTACTTC
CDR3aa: CASSLRGTQGEQYF

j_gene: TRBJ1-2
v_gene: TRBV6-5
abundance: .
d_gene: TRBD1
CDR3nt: TGTGCCAGCAGTGGAGGGGGCTTATATGGCTACACCTTC
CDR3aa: CASSGGGLYGYTF

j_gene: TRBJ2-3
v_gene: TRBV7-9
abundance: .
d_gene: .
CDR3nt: TGTGCCAGCAGCTTGGCGATTAGCACAGATACGCAGTATTTT
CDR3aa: CASSLAISTDTQYF

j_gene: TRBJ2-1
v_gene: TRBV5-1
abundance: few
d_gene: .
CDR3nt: TGCGCCAGCAGCTTGGACGGGGATACTTACAATGAGCAGTTCTTC
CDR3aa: CASSLDGDTYNEQFF

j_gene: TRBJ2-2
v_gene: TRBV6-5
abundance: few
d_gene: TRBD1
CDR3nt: TGTGCCAGCAGTCAAGGACAGGGTTTGGCCGGGGAGCTGTTTTTT
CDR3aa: CASSQGQGLAGELFF

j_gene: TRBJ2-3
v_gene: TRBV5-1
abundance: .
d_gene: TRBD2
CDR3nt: TGCGCCAGCAGCGTGGGACTAGACGTCGCAGATACGCAGTATTTT
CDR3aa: CASSVGLDVADTQYF

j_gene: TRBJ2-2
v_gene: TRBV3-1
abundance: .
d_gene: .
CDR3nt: TGTGCCAGCAGCCGGCGGGGGAACACCGGGGAGCTGTTTTTT
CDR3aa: CASSRRGNTGELFF

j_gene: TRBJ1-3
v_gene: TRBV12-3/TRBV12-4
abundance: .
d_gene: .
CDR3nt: TGTGCCAGCAGCCGGGGGAGAACTGGAAACACCATATATTTT
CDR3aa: CASSRGRTGNTIYF

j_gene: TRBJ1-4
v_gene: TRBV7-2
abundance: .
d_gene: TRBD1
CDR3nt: TGTGCCAGCAGCCCGGACAGGATTAATGAAAAACTGTTTTTT
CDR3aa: CASSPDRINEKLFF

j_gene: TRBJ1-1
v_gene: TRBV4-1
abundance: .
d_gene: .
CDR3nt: TGCGCCAGCAGCCTAGGGGTCGACTTCTTT
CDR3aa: CASSLGVDFF

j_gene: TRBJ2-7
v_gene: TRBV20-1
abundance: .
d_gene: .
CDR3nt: TGCAGTGCTAGAGTTTGGGGGGGGCTTGAGCAGTACTTC
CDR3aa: CSARVWGGLEQYF

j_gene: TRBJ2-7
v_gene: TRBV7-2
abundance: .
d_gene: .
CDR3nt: TGTGCCAGCAGCTCGGTAGGGGTTGTTTACGAGCAGTACTTC
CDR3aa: CASSSVGVVYEQYF

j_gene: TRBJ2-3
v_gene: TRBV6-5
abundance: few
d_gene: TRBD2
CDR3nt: TGTGCCAGCAGTTACCCTAGCGGGAACAGACGTTCAGATACGCAGTATTTT
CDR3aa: CASSYPSGNRRSDTQYF

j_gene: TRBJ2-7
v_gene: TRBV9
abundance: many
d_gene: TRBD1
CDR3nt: TGTGCCAGCAGCGTACACCCAGGGGGCCTAAACGAGCAGTACTTC
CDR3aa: CASSVHPGGLNEQYF

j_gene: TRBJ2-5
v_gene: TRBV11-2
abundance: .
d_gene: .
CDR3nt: TGTGTCAGCAGCTTAGGTGGGCTGGGGGGGACCCAGTACTTC
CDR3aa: CVSSLGGLGGTQYF

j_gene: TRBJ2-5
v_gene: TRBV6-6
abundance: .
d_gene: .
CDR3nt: TGTGCCAGCAGTTACTCTAGCTTGGTCGGAGAGACCCAGTACTTC
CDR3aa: CASSYSSLVGETQYF

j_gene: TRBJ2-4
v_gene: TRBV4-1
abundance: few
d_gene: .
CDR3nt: TGCGCCAGCAGCCAAGAACAAAACATTCAGTACTTC
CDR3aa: CASSQEQNIQYF

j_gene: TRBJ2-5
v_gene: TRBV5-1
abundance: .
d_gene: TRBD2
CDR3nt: TGCGCCAGCAGCTTACGGCTAGCGGGAGGTTCGGGAGAGACCCAGTACTTC
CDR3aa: CASSLRLAGGSGETQYF

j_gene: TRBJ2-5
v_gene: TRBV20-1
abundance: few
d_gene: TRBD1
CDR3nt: TGCAGTGCTAGAGCCGGGACAGGGGGAGAGACCCAGTACTTC
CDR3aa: CSARAGTGGETQYF

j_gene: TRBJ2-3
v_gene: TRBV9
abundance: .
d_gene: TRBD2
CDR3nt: TGTGCCAGCAGCCAATACCCACTAGCGAGCACAGATACGCAGTATTTT
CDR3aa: CASSQYPLASTDTQYF

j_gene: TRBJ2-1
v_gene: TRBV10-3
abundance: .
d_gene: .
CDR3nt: TGTGCCATCAGTGAGGGGCCGGGTGAGCAGTTCTTC
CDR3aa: CAISEGPGEQFF

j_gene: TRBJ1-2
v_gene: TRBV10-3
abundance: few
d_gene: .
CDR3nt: TGTGCCATCAGTGACCCCGGAGTGGGGGACACCCCGGGCTACACCTTC
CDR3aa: CAISDPGVGDTPGYTF